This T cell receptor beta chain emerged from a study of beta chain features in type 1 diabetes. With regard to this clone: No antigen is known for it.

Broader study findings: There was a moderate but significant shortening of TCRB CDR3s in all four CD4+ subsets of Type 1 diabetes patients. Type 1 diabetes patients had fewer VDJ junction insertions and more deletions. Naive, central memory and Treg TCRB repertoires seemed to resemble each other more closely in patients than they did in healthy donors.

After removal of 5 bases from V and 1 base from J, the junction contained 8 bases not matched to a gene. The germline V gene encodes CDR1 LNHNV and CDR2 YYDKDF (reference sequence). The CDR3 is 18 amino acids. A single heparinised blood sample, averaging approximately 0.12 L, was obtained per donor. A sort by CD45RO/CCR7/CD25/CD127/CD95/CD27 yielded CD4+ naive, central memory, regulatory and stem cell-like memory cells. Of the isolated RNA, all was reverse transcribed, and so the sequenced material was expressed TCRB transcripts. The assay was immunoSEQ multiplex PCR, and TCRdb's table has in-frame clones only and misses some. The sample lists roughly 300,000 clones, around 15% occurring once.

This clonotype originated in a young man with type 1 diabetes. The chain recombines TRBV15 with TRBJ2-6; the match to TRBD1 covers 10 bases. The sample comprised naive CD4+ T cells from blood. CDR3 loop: CATSGRDRGFSGANVLTF. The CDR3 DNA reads TGTGCCACCAGCGGTCGGGACAGGGGATTTTCTGGGGCCAACGTCCTGACTTTC.